The present T cell receptor beta chain was sequenced within a study of CD8 T cells in ankylosing spondylitis. TCRdb analysed the 5' RACE reads with MiXCR anew, one entry per CDR3 protein. The data show approximately 25,000 distinct CDR3 sequences, with roughly 7.9% seen just once and around 30% held by the top ten. V was trimmed by 2 bases and J by 5 bases, leaving 11 bases between them. The CDR3 totals 13 residues. Germline V gives CDR1 DFQATT, CDR2 SNEGSKA (reference sequence). This clonotype was observed many times. The sequence derives from a male donor with ankylosing spondylitis or in good health (not recorded which). The genes are TRBV20-1 and TRBJ2-3; D tentatively reads TRBD1 or TRBD2 (6 bases each). Sequenced: blood. This CDR3 is CSARRGLQDTQYF. The DNA of the CDR3 is TGCAGTGCTAGACGGGGGCTCCAAGATACGCAGTATTTT.